This TCR beta chain was found in a study of T cells in Graves' hyperthyroidism and ophthalmopathy. The CDR3 regions of TCR beta were amplified from RNA transcripts. With the HTBI primer set, the TCR CDR3 went through a first round of RT-PCR. MiXCR was run by TCRdb on the multiplex PCR reads, yielding one entry per CDR3 protein. The sample lists around 700,000 distinct CDR3 sequences, under 45% occurring once. Germline assignment: CDR1 SGHRS and CDR2 YFSETQ. The trim removed 4 bases at V and 3 bases at J, leaving 5 bases unmatched. The CDR3 length is 15 residues. Uncontrolled infections, other autoimmune diseases, pregnancy or lactation led to exclusion of patients.

This rearrangement joins TRBV5-1 to TRBJ2-2; 8 positions agree with TRBD1. The sequence was obtained from a woman between 35 and 50 years old with Graves' hyperthyroidism. The sample taken for sequencing was blood. The CDR3 bases are TGCGCCAGCAGCAACGGACAGGGTTACACCGGGGAGCTGTTTTTT. Residues: CASSNGQGYTGELFF.